This T cell receptor (beta chain) was captured in a study of neurological immune-mediated disorders. Noted time point: technical triplicate 1. Study findings and constraints: It was HTLV-1-associated myelopathy that showed the most TCR clonal expansion, while multiple sclerosis showed the least, falling below healthy controls.

This clonotype was picked up many times. No antigen is known for it. TCRdb redid the calling of the 5' RACE reads with MiXCR, one entry per CDR3 protein. Counted here are 35,000 to 40,000 distinct CDR3 sequences, over 8.5% occurring once; the ten biggest clones make up nearly 4%. The sequence was collected from a man aged 55-75 years with HTLV-1-associated myelopathy (HAM/TSP). The sample was PBMCs.

In DNA form, the CDR3 reads TGTGCCAGCAGTGCCGGGACAGGGGCCTACAATGAGCAGTTCTTC. Amino acid sequence: CASSAGTGAYNEQFF. The gene calls are TRBV6-5 and TRBJ2-1, with 10 bases aligning to TRBD1. CDR3 length equals 15 residues. The V gene's germline CDR1 is MNHEY and CDR2 SVGAGI. The J segment lost 2 bases and the V segment lost 5 bases, leaving 3 bases of the junction unmatched.